This TCR beta chain derives from a study of cytomegalovirus exposure and HLA in healthy donors listed by TCRdb under 2017. At the level of the whole study: The 550 to 750 repertoires of the first cohort and the roughly 110 validation repertoires were produced on the same platform, according to a later analysis. The aim of the study was to test whether cataloging public T cell receptors could identify signatures of past pathogen exposure. A separate validation cohort of approximately 120 different subjects was used in addition to the approximately 610-subject first cohort. To predict cytomegalovirus infection status, the study combined high-throughput TCR immunosequencing, statistical association of individual TCRs with disease status, and machine learning. Here is what the overall study found, with its caveats: The study gave a list of more than 150 TCR beta chains associated with cytomegalovirus. In vitro tests confirmed that a few of the cytomegalovirus-associated TCR beta chains recognize cytomegalovirus antigens. In both the original and validation cohorts, the classifier was reported to diagnose cytomegalovirus status with high specificity and sensitivity. In a later analysis, TCRs clustered in the first cohort were found to also tend to co-occur in the 100 to 150 validation repertoires, with about 94% of cluster scores above 0. A later analysis had no HLA typing for the validation cohort, so co-occurrence there was scored across all 120 repertoires. The authors suggested that the approach could potentially be generalized to other disease states and immunological phenotypes. Most TCR sequences were seen in very few donors, while some public TCRs were found in many individuals.

The donors were included in the validation cohort of 120 subjects, a group kept apart from the approximately 690-subject first cohort. A note on this clone: The antigen it binds to is not known. Base qualities are not recorded, but no much larger clone differs from it by a single base.

Library preparation was by the immunoSEQ multiplex PCR assay. In the source study's methods: A statistical classification framework was developed to diagnose cytomegalovirus status using the catalog of TCR beta chain sequences. In TCRdb, the immuneACCESS table is reduced to in-frame sequences with V and J assigned. These tables do not hold every clone; where another copy was compared, an unresolved V gene accounts for under half, and the others remain unexplained. V and J calls and clone size come straight from that table; D and trimming were deduced from the DNA. The sample contains over 250,000 clones, just over 85% of them found a single time. Of the sample, approximately 1% falls within the top ten clones. The CDR3 runs 13 amino acids, cysteine and phenylalanine included. The CDR3 DNA has 39 bases and is translated from base 1. V sheds 5 bases and J sheds 8 bases, leaving 13 bases between their ends. According to the germline V gene, CDR1 reads SGHRS and CDR2 reads YFSETQ.

Sequenced sample: PBMCs. The chain joins TRBV5-1 to TRBJ1-4, with an unclear D gene assignment. This receptor was identified in a woman younger than 35 in good health and CMV-seronegative. The nucleotide sequence reads as follows: TGCGCCAGCAGGACCGACCTCGGGGAAAAACTGTTTTTT. Its protein is CASRTDLGEKLFF.